This T cell receptor beta chain is from a study of blood T cell repertoires in COVID-19. On the study more broadly: Researchers got acute and convalescent COVID-19 samples from the United States, Italy and Spain. PBMCs, B-cell-depleted T cells, or T cells provided the cDNA or gDNA that made up the material.

The V end lost 3 bases, the J end lost 5 bases, and 20 bases lay between the germline ends. The germline V gene has CDR1 MDHEN and CDR2 SYDVKM. The length of the CDR3 is 17 residues. The authors' processing: Nucleated cell counts were estimated from reference gene primer amplification. Profiling relied on immunoSEQ multiplex PCR, and the TCRdb table lists in-frame clones only, not all of them. That table supplies the V and J calls and clone size; D and trimming were determined from the DNA. The sample records some 250,000 clones, more than 70% being singletons. The receptor was isolated from a man aged 80 or over with acute or convalescent COVID-19. The sample was peripheral blood. The chain carries TRBV28 and TRBJ1-5, with D possibly matching TRBD1 (6 bases). The CDR3 sequence is CASSLVLGRGRDQPQHF. The DNA of the CDR3 is TGTGCCAGCAGTTTGGTCCTCGGCAGGGGAAGAGATCAGCCCCAGCATTTT. The full variable domain, in which reference TRBV28 and TRBJ1-5 provide the parts outside the CDR3, is DVKVTQSSRYLVKRTGEKVFLECVQDMDHENMFWYRQDPGLGLRLIYFSYDVKMKEKGDIPEGYSVSREKKERFSLILESASTNQTSMYLCASSLVLGRGRDQPQHFGDGTRLSIL.